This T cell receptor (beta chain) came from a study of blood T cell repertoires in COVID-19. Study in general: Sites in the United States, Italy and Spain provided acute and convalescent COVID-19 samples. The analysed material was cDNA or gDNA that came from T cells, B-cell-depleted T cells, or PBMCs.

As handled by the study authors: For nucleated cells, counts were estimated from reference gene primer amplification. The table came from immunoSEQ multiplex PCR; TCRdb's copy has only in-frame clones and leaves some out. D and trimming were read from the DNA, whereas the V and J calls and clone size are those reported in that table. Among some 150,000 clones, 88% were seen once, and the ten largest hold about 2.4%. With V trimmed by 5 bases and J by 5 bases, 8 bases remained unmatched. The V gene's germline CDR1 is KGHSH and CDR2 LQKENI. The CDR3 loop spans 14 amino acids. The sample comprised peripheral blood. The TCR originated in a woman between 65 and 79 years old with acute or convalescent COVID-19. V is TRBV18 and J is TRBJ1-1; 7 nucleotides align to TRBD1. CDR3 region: CASSGRQGETEAFF. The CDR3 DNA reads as TGTGCCAGCTCAGGGAGACAGGGTGAGACTGAAGCTTTCTTT.